Listed here are 30 T cell receptor beta chains from one sample, sequenced in a study of type 1 regulatory T cells. TCRdb called the reads again in MiXCR, with one record for every CDR3 protein. Among tens of thousands of distinct CDR3 sequences, 62% were seen once, and the ten largest hold 1.5% to 2%. Their specific antigens are unknown. Sequencing input: cultured non-Tr1 T cells, either the whole culture or a sorted T cell fraction (not recorded which). These receptors were obtained from a human donor in good health.

This clonotype showed up just a few times. V and J are TRBV6-1 and TRBJ1-2; D unresolved. CDR1 and CDR2 from the germline V gene are MNHNS and SASEGT. The germline V and J ends were trimmed by 2 bases and 2 bases, with 9 bases remaining between them. This CDR3 region has 14 residues. The CDR3 sequence is CASSEFGGNYGYTF. CDR3 DNA sequence: TGTGCCAGCAGTGAATTTGGAGGGAACTATGGCTACACCTTC.

CDR3 sequence reads: CASSPTSQETQYF. Written as DNA, the CDR3 is TGTGCCAGCAGTCCAACGTCACAAGAGACCCAGTACTTC. The chain links TRBV12-3 or TRBV12-4 to TRBJ2-5; no definite D call. V was cut by 5 bases and J by 2 bases, with 9 bases left in between. There are 13 residues in the CDR3.

This chain uses TRBV24-1 with TRBJ2-5; TRBD2 aligns across 12 bases. CDR1 and CDR2 from the germline V gene are KGHDR and SFDVKD. This CDR3 has 16 residues. V dropped 5 bases and J dropped 3; count of bases not matched to a gene: 6. The CDR3 DNA follows: TGTGCCACCAGTGGCCAGACTAGCGGGAGAGAAGAGACCCAGTACTTC. It specifies CATSGQTSGREETQYF.

Worth noting for this clonotype: An end of the junction does not agree with germline; a read error may underlie this. The chain is built from TRBV20-1 and TRBJ2-3; D not resolved. Per germline, CDR1 DFQATT and CDR2 SNEGSKA (reference sequence). The CDR3 extends over 15 amino acids. The CDR3 coding sequence is TGCAGTGTTAGAAGCCCGGGCACTAGCACAGATACGCAGTATTTT. It translates to CSVRSPGTSTDTQYF.

This chain connects TRBV12-3 or TRBV12-4 to TRBJ1-6; no reliable D call. The CDR3 totals 14 residues. V was pared by 5 bases and J by 4 bases, with 9 bases between. The CDR3 loop reads CASSASGYNSPLHF. CDR3 bases: TGTGCCAGCAGTGCTAGTGGGTATAATTCACCCCTCCACTTT.

The chain carries TRBV18 and TRBJ2-1, with D possibly being TRBD2 (6 bases). This CDR3 is 13 amino acids long. Germline lookup yields CDR1 KGHSH and CDR2 LQKENI. Trimming removed 0 bases at V and 10 bases at J, with 10 bases between. The CDR3 region has the DNA TGTGCCAGCTCACCACCCGGGAGTTACGAGCAGTTCTTC. Translation gives CASSPPGSYEQFF.

A few counts support this clonotype. The chain uses TRBV5-6 and TRBJ2-7; 9 bases fit TRBD2. CDR3 length equals 15 residues. With V trimmed by 2 bases and J by 3 bases, 6 bases remained unmatched. Germline values: CDR1 SGHDT, CDR2 YYEEEE. The CDR3 nucleotides read TGTGCCAGCAGCTTTGCGCCTAGCGGGAACTACGAGCAGTACTTC. It encodes CASSFAPSGNYEQYF.

This chain connects TRBV29-1 to TRBJ1-2; D is ambiguous. Trimming removed 5 bases from V and 3 bases from J, with 10 bases in between. Germline values: CDR1 SQVTM, CDR2 ANQGSEA. The CDR3 is made up of 12 amino acids. This CDR3 reads CSVTRRDYGYTF. For the CDR3, the DNA is TGCAGCGTTACAAGACGGGACTATGGCTACACCTTC.

The V gene is TRBV27, the J gene TRBJ2-7, with 9 bases matching TRBD2. The CDR3 extends over 14 amino acids. Germline loops: CDR1 MNHEY, CDR2 SMNVEV (reference sequence). The trim removed 4 bases at V and 6 bases at J, leaving 7 bases unmatched. CDR3 residues: CASSSLAGRSEQYF. The CDR3 DNA is TGTGCCAGCAGTTCCCTAGCGGGACGTTCCGAGCAGTACTTC.

The chain combines TRBV5-1 with TRBJ1-1; tentatively, D is TRBD1 (6 bases). CDR3 length: 15 residues. Trimming removed 6 bases at V and 1 base at J, with 16 bases between. Looked up from germline, CDR1 is SGHRS and CDR2 is YFSETQ. Here the CDR3 DNA reads TGCGCCAGCAAAAACAGGGATTTCACGAACACTGAAGCTTTCTTT. Amino acid sequence: CASKNRDFTNTEAFF.

V usage is TRBV20-1 and J usage is TRBJ2-1, with TRBD2 matching over 8 bases. The CDR3 contains 15 residues. Trimming at V came to 5 bases and at J to 5 bases, leaving 11 bases not matched to a gene. Per the germline V gene, CDR1 is DFQATT and CDR2 is SNEGSKA (reference sequence). The CDR3 region is CSAQPGAGANNEQFF. DNA for the CDR3: TGCAGTGCTCAGCCGGGAGCGGGGGCTAACAATGAGCAGTTCTTC.

V usage is TRBV15 and J usage is TRBJ1-1; D call uncertain. With 6 bases removed from V and 0 bases from J, the gap between germline ends came to 14 bases. There are 15 residues in the CDR3. From germline, CDR1 is LNHNV and CDR2 YYDKDF (reference sequence). In DNA, the CDR3 is TGTGCCACCAGTACGCGGGGAGGGATGAACACTGAAGCTTTCTTT. Protein: CATSTRGGMNTEAFF.

This clonotype was detected a few times. The genes are TRBV3-1 and TRBJ2-7; D is ambiguous. Germline loops: CDR1 LGHDT, CDR2 YNNKEL (reference sequence). V lost 1 base to trimming and J lost 4 bases, with 5 bases between them. The CDR3 consists of 12 residues. The CDR3 region is CASSQGGYEQYF. CDR3 DNA: TGTGCCAGCAGCCAAGGTGGATACGAGCAGTACTTC.

In this sample, this clonotype turned up a few times. This chain uses TRBV7-2 with TRBJ1-5, with D unclear. Trimming removed 2 bases at V and 6 bases at J, with 17 bases between. CDR1 is SGHTA and CDR2 is FQGNSA in the germline V gene. The CDR3 has 16 amino acids. CDR3 nucleotides: TGTGCCAGCAGCTTAATAGGGTGGGATTTGTTTCAGCCCCAGCATTTT. Its translation is CASSLIGWDLFQPQHF.

The chain has TRBV2 and TRBJ2-7; perhaps TRBD1 as D (7 bases). This CDR3 spans 15 amino acids. The V gene lost 3 bases and the J gene lost 6 bases, with 18 bases spanning the gap. Per the germline V gene, CDR1 is SNHLY and CDR2 is FYNNEI. The CDR3 here is CASSERQGGLGEQYF. CDR3 bases: TGTGCCAGCAGTGAGAGACAGGGAGGTCTGGGCGAGCAGTACTTC.

The chain couples TRBV7-8 to TRBJ1-1; D uncertain. The CDR3 extends over 12 amino acids. Trimming removed 5 bases from V and 1 base from J, with 5 bases in between. The germline gives CDR1 SGHVS, CDR2 FQNEAQ. The DNA of the CDR3 is TGTGCCAGCAGCCCGACGAACACTGAAGCTTTCTTT. This sequence encodes CASSPTNTEAFF. Combining the CDR3 with reference TRBV7-8 and TRBJ1-1 gives the whole variable domain GAGVSQSPRYKVAKRGQDVALRCDPISGHVSLFWYQQALGQGPEFLTYFQNEAQLDKSGLPSDRFFAERPEGSVSTLKIQRTQQEDSAVYLCASSPTNTEAFFGQGTRLTVV.

The chain links TRBV6-1 to TRBJ1-5; D is ambiguous. The germline V gene encodes CDR1 MNHNS and CDR2 SASEGT. Trimming cost V 6 bases and J 6 bases, with 18 bases left between them. The length of the CDR3 is 15 residues. The CDR3 here is CASSQTVAVGQPQHF. For the CDR3, the DNA is TGTGCCAGCAGCCAAACGGTAGCGGTGGGTCAGCCCCAGCATTTT.

The gene calls are TRBV2 and TRBJ2-3; D unresolved. The CDR3 is 15 residues long. V dropped 4 bases and J dropped 4 bases, with 15 bases sitting between them. Germline CDR1 reads SNHLY; CDR2 reads FYNNEI. The CDR3 spells CASSGWVLGSDTQYF. The CDR3 DNA sequence: TGTGCCAGCAGTGGATGGGTGCTTGGATCAGATACGCAGTATTTT.

About this clonotype itself: A much larger clone lies a single base off, so this may be a read error. The final CDR3 position lacks the conserved phenylalanine or tryptophan, pointing to a likely read error. The V gene is TRBV4-3, the J gene TRBJ2-5, with TRBD2 matching 10 bases. CDR3 length equals 18 residues. Looked up from germline, CDR1 is LGHNA and CDR2 is YSLEER. The V segment lost 3 bases and the J segment 2 bases; nucleotides outside the gene matches: 12. This CDR3 is CASSQSPFSGRIQETQYL. The CDR3 DNA is TGCGCCAGCAGCCAGTCCCCGTTTAGCGGGAGGATACAAGAGACCCAGTACTTG.

This clonotype appeared once. V usage is TRBV12-3 or TRBV12-4 and J usage is TRBJ2-1; D is undetermined. The ends were cut back, 6 bases at V and 0 bases at J, with 6 bases in the middle. This CDR3 comprises 13 residues. DNA of the CDR3: TGTGCCAGCAGGGAACACTCCTACAATGAGCAGTTCTTC. Its translation is CASREHSYNEQFF.

The chain employs TRBV7-9 and TRBJ2-2; D tentatively reads TRBD1 or TRBD2 (5 bases each). CDR3 size: 16 residues. The germline V gene encodes CDR1 SEHNR and CDR2 FQNEAQ (reference sequence). Trimming stripped 2 bases from V and 3 bases from J, with 13 bases between. The DNA for the CDR3 is TGTGCCAGCAGCTTATATCTACCGGGGCACACCGGGGAGCTGTTTTTT. Its translation: CASSLYLPGHTGELFF.

V and J are TRBV7-9 and TRBJ1-5; no definite D call. The CDR3 consists of 13 residues. Germline values: CDR1 SEHNR, CDR2 FQNEAQ (reference sequence). Trimming shortened V by 1 base and J by 6 bases, and 7 bases separated the two germline ends. The CDR3: CASSLGVGQPQHF. The CDR3 nucleotides read TGTGCCAGCAGCTTAGGGGTCGGTCAGCCCCAGCATTTT.

This chain joins TRBV20-1 and TRBJ2-5; 8 nucleotides agree with TRBD2. The V gene's germline CDR1 is DFQATT and CDR2 SNEGSKA (reference sequence). CDR3 length equals 13 residues. The ends lost 1 base at V and 8 bases at J; junction bases unmatched: 6. The CDR3 spells CSARVGLAGTQYF. The CDR3 nucleotides are TGCAGTGCTAGAGTAGGCCTAGCGGGTACCCAGTACTTC.

This clonotype was detected only a few times. This rearrangement joins TRBV20-1 to TRBJ2-7; D not certain. Per the germline V gene, CDR1 is DFQATT and CDR2 is SNEGSKA (reference sequence). The V gene lost 4 bases and the J gene lost 4 bases, with 11 bases spanning the gap. This CDR3 region has 12 residues. The CDR3: CSATDLGYEQYF. In nucleotides, the CDR3 is TGCAGTGCTACGGACCTAGGATACGAGCAGTACTTC.

This chain joins TRBV12-3 or TRBV12-4 and TRBJ1-2; D is possibly TRBD1 (5 bases). The V end lost 8 bases, the J end lost 4 bases, and 11 bases lay between the germline ends. The CDR3 extends over 12 amino acids. CDR3 region: CASARGGYGYTF. CDR3 nucleotide sequence: TGTGCCAGCGCAAGGGGAGGCTATGGCTACACCTTC.

V gene TRBV20-1 combines with J gene TRBJ2-1; 8 bases match TRBD2. The CDR3 is 14 residues long. Germline values: CDR1 DFQATT, CDR2 SNEGSKA (reference sequence). The ends lost 5 bases at V and 2 bases at J; junction bases unmatched: 5. CDR3 DNA sequence: TGCAGTGCTGAAACTAGCGGACCCTACAATGAGCAGTTCTTC. It is translated as CSAETSGPYNEQFF.

V gene TRBV6-2 or TRBV6-3 combines with J gene TRBJ2-1, with 9 bases aligning to TRBD2. J was trimmed by 4 bases and V by 8 bases; bases with no gene match: 6. This CDR3 has 14 residues. CDR1 is MNHEY, CDR2 SVGEGT, per germline. The CDR3 protein is CASGGLAKYNEQFF. The CDR3 nucleotides read TGTGCCAGCGGCGGACTAGCGAAATACAATGAGCAGTTCTTC.

The J gene is TRBJ2-1, the V gene TRBV21-1; the table calls TRBD2, which could not be checked here. TRBV21-1 is a pseudogene locus. The CDR3 loop spans 16 amino acids. The CDR3 reads CASRRVAGVSYNEQFF. CDR3 nucleotide sequence: TGTGCCAGCAGAAGGGTGGCGGGAGTGTCCTACAATGAGCAGTTCTTC.

This clonotype came up a few times. The J gene is TRBJ1-2, the V gene TRBV27, with D possibly TRBD1 on 5 matching bases. Germline V CDR1 and CDR2: MNHEY, SMNVEV (reference sequence). The CDR3 runs to 14 residues. Trimming stripped 5 bases from V and 4 bases from J, with 14 bases between. CDR3 DNA: TGTGCCAGCAGTCCCATAGACAGTTTCTATGGCTACACCTTC. Its translation: CASSPIDSFYGYTF.

The J gene is TRBJ2-7, the V gene TRBV27; D gene uncertain. Trimming cost V 5 bases and J 2 bases, with 4 bases left between them. CDR1 is MNHEY and CDR2 is SMNVEV in the germline V gene (reference sequence). The CDR3 runs to 11 residues. CDR3 nucleotides: TGTGCCAGCAGTGGGGCCTACGAGCAGTACTTC. Encoded protein: CASSGAYEQYF.